One sample yielded the 10 T cell receptor beta chains listed below, sequenced in a study of cytotoxic CD8 clonotypes in ibrutinib-treated CLL. Here immunoSEQ multiplex PCR was the method, and the copy in TCRdb shows in-frame clones only, minus some. The sample has 250,000 to 350,000 clones, 70% to 80% seen once. The input for sequencing was PBMCs, taken at disease progression, from a patient treated with ibrutinib. These receptors all come from a human donor with chronic lymphocytic leukemia.

The chain recombines TRBV4-1 with TRBJ1-2, with D uncertain. Trimming took 4 bases from V and 0 from J, leaving 15 bases between them. Germline V CDR1 and CDR2: MGHRA, YSYEKL. This CDR3 contains 16 residues. The CDR3 here is CASSPPPGVSNYGYTF. The CDR3 DNA is TGCGCCAGCAGCCCACCCCCCGGAGTTTCTAACTATGGCTACACCTTC.

In this sample, this clone turned up a few times. This chain joins TRBV7-3 and TRBJ1-2, with TRBD1 as a possible D gene (5 bases). The germline V gene has CDR1 SGHTA and CDR2 FQGTGA. V lost 4 bases and J lost 0, with 9 bases in between. The CDR3 is 14 residues long. CDR3 region: CASSSPGTNYGYTF. CDR3 DNA: TGTGCCAGCAGCTCCCCAGGGACTAACTATGGCTACACCTTC.

Concerning this clone: The junction does not match germline at one end; this may be a read error. The rearrangement uses TRBV29-1 and TRBJ2-1, with 14 bases identical to TRBD2. The germline gives CDR1 SQVTM, CDR2 ANQGSEA. The length of the CDR3 is 17 residues. CDR3 sequence reads: CSGEGLAGGFSYNEQFF. CDR3 sequence (DNA): TGCAGCGGTGAAGGACTAGCGGGAGGTTTCTCCTACAATGAGCAGTTCTTC.

The chain recombines TRBV28 with TRBJ2-7, with 7 bases lining up with TRBD1. CDR3 length: 13 amino acids. Germline V gene data show CDR1 as MDHEN and CDR2 as SYDVKM. Trimming cost V 6 bases and J 5 bases; bases outside gene matches: 7. The CDR3 DNA follows: TGTGCCAGCAGAGCGACAGGGTACCACGAGCAGTACTTC. Its translation is CASRATGYHEQYF.

The rearrangement joins TRBV13 to TRBJ2-7; no clear D. Germline CDR1 and CDR2: PRHDT and FYEKMQ (reference sequence). CDR3 length: 16 amino acids. The V gene lost 0 bases and the J gene lost 0 bases, with 12 bases spanning the gap. The CDR3 region is CASSLGRIRPSYEQYF. In DNA, the CDR3 is TGTGCCAGCAGCTTAGGCCGTATTCGACCCTCCTACGAGCAGTACTTC.

This sequence joins TRBV5-6 and TRBJ1-1; unclear D gene. The V gene's germline CDR1 is SGHDT and CDR2 YYEEEE. This CDR3 has 13 residues. Trimming removed 0 bases from V and 5 bases from J, with 8 bases in between. The CDR3 loop is CASSLVGVTEAFF. The CDR3 nucleotides are TGTGCCAGCAGCTTGGTAGGAGTTACTGAAGCTTTCTTT.

The chain joins TRBV4-1 to TRBJ2-7; 7 positions agree with TRBD2. With 1 base clipped from V and 4 bases from J, the junction kept 13 bases outside the gene matches. The CDR3 runs 17 residues. In germline, CDR1 is MGHRA, CDR2 YSYEKL. The CDR3: CASSQVGGQLARYEQYF. In DNA, the CDR3 is TGCGCCAGCAGCCAAGTTGGTGGACAACTAGCGAGATACGAGCAGTACTTC.

The chain joins TRBV23-1 to TRBJ1-5, with unresolved D. Being an ORF, TRBV23-1 has a function that is uncertain. The CDR3 contains 17 residues. V was shortened by 0 bases and J by 6 bases, with 18 bases between the two germline ends. The CDR3 loop is CASSQSTDREVGQPQHF. DNA of the CDR3: TGCGCCAGCAGTCAATCAACGGACCGGGAAGTCGGTCAGCCCCAGCATTTT.

This clone was observed once. The chain is built from TRBV7-6 and TRBJ2-1; D gene unclear. Deletions cut 1 base from V and 0 bases from J, with 10 bases between. This CDR3 has 16 residues. CDR1 SGHVS and CDR2 FNYEAQ come from the germline V gene. CDR3 amino acids: CASSLVRPSSYNEQFF. In DNA form, the CDR3 reads TGTGCCAGCAGCTTAGTTAGGCCAAGCTCCTACAATGAGCAGTTCTTC.

This chain links TRBV29-1 with TRBJ1-2; 7 bases are a match to TRBD1. The V gene end was trimmed by 3 bases and the J gene end by 5 bases; junction bases not matched to a gene: 9. The CDR3 length is 14 residues. Germline values: CDR1 SQVTM, CDR2 ANQGSEA. The CDR3 DNA follows: TGCAGCGTTGATGGTCAGGGGGAGCTTTATGGCTACACCTTC. It yields the protein CSVDGQGELYGYTF.